A selection of T cell receptor beta chains follows, all from one sample in a study of blood T cell repertoires in COVID-19. Sequenced by immunoSEQ multiplex PCR; TCRdb stores in-frame clones only, minus some. This table holds approximately 90,000 clones, 65% to 90% found once. The sample comprised peripheral blood. Source of these receptors: a man aged 60-69 years with acute or convalescent COVID-19. Both conserved end residues are part of each CDR3. D genes are given only for firm matches. Size tells how often a clone was seen (once, few, many) or the class of an expanded clone, and some rows leave it out.

-	TRBJ2-5	TRBV28	14	TRBD2	TGTGCCAGCAGCCTCGCGGGAGGGTTGGAGACCCAGTACTTC	CASSLAGGLETQYF
-	TRBJ2-3	TRBV19	20	TRBD2	TGTGCCAGTACCCAAAGGCTAGCGGGGGCCCTCTGGGGCAGCACAGATACGCAGTATTTT	CASTQRLAGALWGSTDTQYF
-	TRBJ2-3	TRBV5-1	15	-	TGCGCCACCTCGTCAGGGGACACGGTTACAGATACGCAGTATTTT	CATSSGDTVTDTQYF
-	TRBJ2-1	TRBV28	15	TRBD1	TGTGCCAGCAGTTTAAGAGGGGGCCGGGGCAATGAGCAGTTCTTC	CASSLRGGRGNEQFF
once	TRBJ2-3	TRBV6-2/TRBV6-3	15	TRBD2	TGTGCCAGCAGTCCCGGGGGGGCGCGTACAGATACGCAGTATTTT	CASSPGGARTDTQYF
-	TRBJ1-4	TRBV5-1	13	TRBD1	TGCGCCAGCAGCTTGGACAGGGGGGAAAAACTGTTTTTT	CASSLDRGEKLFF
-	TRBJ2-7	TRBV2	11	-	TGTGCCAGCAAGCAGCGAGCCGAGCAGTACTTC	CASKQRAEQYF
-	TRBJ1-1	TRBV6-6	13	-	TGTGCCAGCAAGGCAGGGGCCAACACTGAAGCTTTCTTT	CASKAGANTEAFF
-	TRBJ2-2	TRBV2	13	TRBD1	TGTGCCAATACGGACAGGGCCACCGGGGAGCTGTTTTTT	CANTDRATGELFF
-	TRBJ1-2	TRBV7-9	14	TRBD1	TGTGCCAGCAGCCGGACAGGGGGAGATATTGGCTACACCTTC	CASSRTGGDIGYTF
few	TRBJ1-2	TRBV18	15	-	TGTGCCAGCTCACCAGGGCCGGCAGGCCTCTATGGCTACACCTTC	CASSPGPAGLYGYTF
-	TRBJ1-3	TRBV9	18	-	TGTGCCAGCAGCGTGGCCGAACAGCTACGTTGGTCTGGAAACACCATATATTTT	CASSVAEQLRWSGNTIYF
-	TRBJ2-3	TRBV12-5	15	-	TGTGCTAGTGGCCCTAGCAGGGGCTTGGGAGATACGCAGTATTTT	CASGPSRGLGDTQYF
-	TRBJ1-6	TRBV2	16	TRBD1	TGTGCCAGCAGGACGAAGACAGGGGATTTTAATTCACCCCTCCACTTT	CASRTKTGDFNSPLHF
-	TRBJ2-2	TRBV27	16	TRBD2	TGTGCCAGCAGCCGTAGCGGGGGGCCGAACACCGGGGAGCTGTTTTTT	CASSRSGGPNTGELFF
-	TRBJ1-2	TRBV19	15	TRBD1	TGTGCCAGTAGTACAGGGGACAGGGGAAACTATGGCTACACCTTC	CASSTGDRGNYGYTF
-	TRBJ1-1	TRBV12-3/TRBV12-4	13	-	TGTGCCAGCAGACAGGGAAGGAACACTGAAGCTTTCTTT	CASRQGRNTEAFF
-	TRBJ1-3	TRBV7-6	16	TRBD1	TGTGCCAGCAGCCCAAACACAGGGGGCACTGGAAACACCATATATTTT	CASSPNTGGTGNTIYF
-	TRBJ2-5	TRBV12-5	17	TRBD1	TGTGCTAGTGGGTGGACAGGGAGACTCATGGTGGGAGAGACCCAGTACTTC	CASGWTGRLMVGETQYF
-	TRBJ1-5	TRBV7-8	15	-	TGTGCCAGCAGCCTCACTAGGGATAGCAATCAGCCCCAGCATTTT	CASSLTRDSNQPQHF
-	TRBJ2-3	TRBV13	21	TRBD2	TGTGCCAGCAGCCTGCTATCGGGGGGACTAGCGGACCGTCCCCCCACAGATACGCAGTATTTT	CASSLLSGGLADRPPTDTQYF
-	TRBJ1-5	TRBV4-3	15	TRBD1	TGCGCCAGCAGCCAAGGAGGGGGCCTCAATCAGCCCCAGCATTTT	CASSQGGGLNQPQHF
-	TRBJ2-5	TRBV7-8	12	-	TGTGCCAGCAGCCCCCTCCAAGAGACCCAGTACTTC	CASSPLQETQYF
-	TRBJ2-1	TRBV5-6	14	TRBD1	TGTGCCAGCAGCTGGTCGACAGGGACCAATGAGCAGTTCTTC	CASSWSTGTNEQFF
few	TRBJ1-5	TRBV28	13	-	TGTGCCAGCAGTTTACCCCAGGGCCAGCCCCAGCATTTT	CASSLPQGQPQHF
-	TRBJ1-1	TRBV18	16	-	TGTGCCAGCTCTCCTACAGCCAGGGCGATGAACACTGAAGCTTTCTTT	CASSPTARAMNTEAFF